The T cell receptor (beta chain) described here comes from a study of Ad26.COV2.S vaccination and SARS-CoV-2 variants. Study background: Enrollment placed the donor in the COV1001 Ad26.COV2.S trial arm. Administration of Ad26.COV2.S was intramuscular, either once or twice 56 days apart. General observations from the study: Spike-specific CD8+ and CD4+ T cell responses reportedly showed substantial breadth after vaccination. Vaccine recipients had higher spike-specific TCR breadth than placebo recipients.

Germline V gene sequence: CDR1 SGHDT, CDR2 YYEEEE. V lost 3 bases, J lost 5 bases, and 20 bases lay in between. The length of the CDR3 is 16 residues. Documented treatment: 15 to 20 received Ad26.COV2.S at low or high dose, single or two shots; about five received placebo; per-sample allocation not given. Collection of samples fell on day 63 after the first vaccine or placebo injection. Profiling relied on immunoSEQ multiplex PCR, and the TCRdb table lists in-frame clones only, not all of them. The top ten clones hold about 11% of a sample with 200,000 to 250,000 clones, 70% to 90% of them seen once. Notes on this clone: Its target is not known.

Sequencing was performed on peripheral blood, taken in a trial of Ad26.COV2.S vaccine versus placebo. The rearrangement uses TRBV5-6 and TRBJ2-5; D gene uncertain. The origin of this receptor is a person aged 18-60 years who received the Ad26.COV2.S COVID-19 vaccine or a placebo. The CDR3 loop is CASSSGGINAVETQYF. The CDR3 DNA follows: TGTGCCAGCAGCTCGGGTGGAATCAACGCAGTCGAGACCCAGTACTTC. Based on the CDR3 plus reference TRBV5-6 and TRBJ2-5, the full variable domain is DAGVTQSPTHLIKTRGQQVTLRCSPKSGHDTVSWYQQALGQGPQFIFQYYEEEERQRGNFPDRFSGHQFPNYSSELNVNALLLGDSALYLCASSSGGINAVETQYFGPGTRLLVL.